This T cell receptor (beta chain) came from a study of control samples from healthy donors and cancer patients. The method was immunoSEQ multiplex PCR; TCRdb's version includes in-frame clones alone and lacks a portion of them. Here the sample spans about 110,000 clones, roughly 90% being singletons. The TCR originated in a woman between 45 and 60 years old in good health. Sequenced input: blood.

The CDR3 region has the DNA TGTGCCACCAGTGATACTAGCGTCAATGAGCAGTTCTTC. It encodes CATSDTSVNEQFF. The chain joins TRBV24-1 to TRBJ2-1; TRBD2 aligns across 7 bases. The CDR3 covers 13 residues. J was trimmed by 6 bases and V by 3 bases; bases with no gene match: 1. Germline CDR1 KGHDR, CDR2 SFDVKD.